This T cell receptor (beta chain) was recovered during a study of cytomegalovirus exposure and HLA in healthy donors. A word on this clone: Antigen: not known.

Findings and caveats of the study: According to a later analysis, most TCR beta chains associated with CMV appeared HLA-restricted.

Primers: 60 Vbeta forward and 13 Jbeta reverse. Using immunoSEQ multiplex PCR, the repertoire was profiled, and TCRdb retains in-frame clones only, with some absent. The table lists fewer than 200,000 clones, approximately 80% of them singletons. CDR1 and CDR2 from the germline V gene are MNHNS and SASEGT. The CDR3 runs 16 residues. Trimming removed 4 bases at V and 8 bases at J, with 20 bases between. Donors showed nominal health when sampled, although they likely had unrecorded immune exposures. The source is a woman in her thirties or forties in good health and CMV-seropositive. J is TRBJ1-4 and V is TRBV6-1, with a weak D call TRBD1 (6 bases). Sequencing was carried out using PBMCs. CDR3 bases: TGTGCCAGCAGTGGACAACAGGGACGACCAGGAGAAAAACTGTTTTTT. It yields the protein CASSGQQGRPGEKLFF.